This paragraph covers one TCR beta chain sequence. These data come from a study of blood T cell repertoires in COVID-19. V dropped 5 bases and J dropped 10 bases, with 11 bases sitting between them. Germline V gene lookup returns CDR1 SGHAT and CDR2 FQNNGV. CDR3 length: 11 residues. Libraries were prepared by immunoSEQ multiplex PCR; TCRdb keeps only in-frame clonotypes and omits some of them. The sample has around 210,000 clones; approximately 86% are singletons. Input material: peripheral blood. This clonotype was sampled from a man aged 55 to 70 with COVID-19, enrolled during active disease. The chain couples TRBV11-2 to TRBJ1-1; possible D gene TRBD1, 5 bases. In nucleotides, the CDR3 is TGTGCCAGCAGCCCGCGGCAGGGAGCTTTCTTT. Translation gives CASSPRQGAFF.